These 21 T cell receptor beta chains were all obtained from the same sample, sequenced in a study of blood T cells in healthy people across ages. Combining a sample-barcoded 5' primer with a J-beta primer mix, a second PCR ran for roughly 7 to 11 cycles. TCRdb itself ran the 5' RACE reads through MiXCR, one entry per CDR3 protein. Here the sample spans roughly 800,000 distinct CDR3 sequences, roughly 60% being singletons. The sequencing sample was made of blood. These TCRs come from a man younger than 45 in good health.

The chain combines TRBV7-6 with TRBJ2-7; TRBD2 matches at 9 bases. The CDR3 has 15 residues. Per germline, CDR1 SGHVS and CDR2 FNYEAQ. With 6 bases clipped from V and 2 bases from J, the junction kept 8 bases outside the gene matches. The CDR3 spells CASRLKAGGPYEQYF. The CDR3 DNA is TGTGCCAGCAGATTGAAAGCGGGAGGACCCTACGAGCAGTACTTC.

The chain has TRBV27 and TRBJ2-7; D not resolved. The germline gives CDR1 MNHEY, CDR2 SMNVEV (reference sequence). The V end was cut by 5 bases, the J end by 5 bases, with 19 bases between. This CDR3 is built from 15 residues. The DNA of the CDR3 is TGTGCCAGCAGTCCCACCGGTCCTCGGCCCCACGAGCAGTACTTC. It yields the protein CASSPTGPRPHEQYF.

This rearrangement joins TRBV13 to TRBJ2-1, with D possibly matching TRBD1 (5 bases). The tail of the sequence fits TRBJ2-7 better, so the J call may be wrong. The CDR3 is 14 amino acids. The germline CDR1 and CDR2 sequences are PRHDT and FYEKMQ (reference sequence). CDR3 sequence: CASSRQKSYNEQYF. As DNA, the CDR3 is TGTGCCAGCAGCCGACAGAAGTCCTACAATGAGCAGTACTTC.

The rearrangement links TRBV21-1 to TRBJ2-6; the table names TRBD2, a call not compared with the DNA. TRBV21-1 corresponds to a pseudogene. The CDR3 runs to 17 residues. Here the CDR3 reads CASAPSLPQAGANVLTF. CDR3 nucleotide sequence: TGTGCCTCGGCCCCATCGCTCCCGCAGGCTGGGGCCAACGTTCTGACTTTC.

Here the CDR3 reads CSVGQGQANYGYTF. The CDR3 nucleotides are TGCAGCGTAGGACAGGGGCAAGCTAACTATGGCTACACCTTC. This rearrangement joins TRBV29-1 to TRBJ1-2; 9 nucleotides agree with TRBD1. With 6 bases clipped from V and 0 bases from J, the junction kept 5 bases outside the gene matches. Germline CDR1 reads SQVTM; CDR2 reads ANQGSEA. The CDR3 extends over 14 amino acids.

The chain is built from TRBV4-1 and TRBJ2-1; no firm D call. Trimming removed 6 bases from V and 9 bases from J, with 12 bases in between. Germline values: CDR1 MGHRA, CDR2 YSYEKL. The length of the CDR3 is 12 residues. The CDR3 nucleotides read TGCGCCAGCAGGGATAGCCGTGGTGAGCAGTTCTTC. Its translation: CASRDSRGEQFF.

This chain connects TRBV20-1 to TRBJ2-1, with 10 positions matching TRBD2. The germline V gene encodes CDR1 DFQATT and CDR2 SNEGSKA (reference sequence). CDR3 length: 16 residues. J was trimmed by 0 bases and V by 6 bases; bases with no gene match: 8. The CDR3 coding sequence is TGCAGTGCCCTTAAGCGGGAGGGAAGCTCCTACAATGAGCAGTTCTTC. The encoded protein is CSALKREGSSYNEQFF.

Only a few counts were recorded for this clonotype. The chain is built from TRBV5-1 and TRBJ2-5, with no clear D. Trimming removed 2 bases from V and 2 bases from J, with 7 bases in between. There are 13 residues in the CDR3. CDR1 SGHRS and CDR2 YFSETQ come from the germline V gene. CDR3 protein: CASSFLQQETQYF. For the CDR3, the DNA is TGCGCCAGCAGCTTTTTACAGCAAGAGACCCAGTACTTC.

The chain recombines TRBV7-9 with TRBJ2-6; D remains unclear. The CDR3 runs 14 residues. Trimming shortened V by 6 bases and J by 3 bases, and 9 bases separated the two germline ends. CDR1 is SEHNR, CDR2 FQNEAQ, per germline (reference sequence). CDR3 residues: CASSIDIGANVLTF. For the CDR3, the DNA is TGTGCCAGCAGTATTGACATTGGGGCCAACGTCCTGACTTTC.

The J gene is TRBJ2-6, the V gene TRBV7-2; D unresolved. The germline V and J ends were trimmed by 1 base and 10 bases, with 2 bases remaining between them. The CDR3 is made up of 11 amino acids. Germline V gives CDR1 SGHTA, CDR2 FQGNSA. The chain's CDR3 is CASSLGNVLTF. For the CDR3, the DNA is TGTGCCAGCAGCTTAGGGAACGTCCTGACTTTC. Full variable domain (outside the CDR3, taken from reference TRBV7-2 and TRBJ2-6): GAGVSQSPSNKVTEKGKDVELRCDPISGHTALYWYRQSLGQGLEFLIYFQGNSAPDKSGLPSDRFSAERTGGSVSTLTIQRTQQEDSAVYLCASSLGNVLTFGAGSRLTVL.

The rearrangement joins TRBV4-2 to TRBJ2-1; D is uncertain. From germline, CDR1 is LGHNA and CDR2 YNFKEQ. This CDR3 has 13 residues. The V end was cut by 0 bases, the J end by 6 bases, with 6 bases between. The CDR3 DNA is TGTGCCAGCAGCCAAGAGGTCCTCAATGAGCAGTTCTTC. It yields the protein CASSQEVLNEQFF.

The rearrangement uses TRBV7-2 and TRBJ2-5; TRBD2 matches at 8 bases. Losses at the gene ends were 2 bases for V and 3 bases for J; bases not matched to a gene: 11. The germline V gene has CDR1 SGHTA and CDR2 FQGNSA. This CDR3 is built from 17 residues. CDR3 region: CASSLTPPDSGKETQYF. CDR3 sequence (DNA): TGTGCCAGCAGCTTAACCCCCCCGGATAGCGGGAAAGAGACCCAGTACTTC.

The CDR3 loop is CASKIQGYGYTF. Written as DNA, the CDR3 is TGCGCCAGTAAGATACAGGGTTATGGCTACACCTTC. The chain joins TRBV5-1 to TRBJ1-2; tentatively, D is TRBD1 (6 bases). Germline CDR1 SGHRS, CDR2 YFSETQ. V dropped 8 bases and J dropped 5 bases, with 13 bases sitting between them. The length of the CDR3 is 12 residues.

This clonotype was counted only a few times. V is TRBV7-9 and J is TRBJ2-5; 8 bases line up with TRBD1. The CDR3 is 15 amino acids. Trimming at V came to 1 base and at J to 2 bases, leaving 3 bases not matched to a gene. The germline V gene encodes CDR1 SEHNR and CDR2 FQNEAQ (reference sequence). The CDR3 loop reads CASSLGRGQQETQYF. The CDR3 region has the DNA TGTGCCAGCAGCTTAGGCAGGGGGCAGCAAGAGACCCAGTACTTC.

V is TRBV7-9 and J is TRBJ2-7, with 14 positions matching TRBD2. The DNA end favors TRBJ2-5, so the J call may be wrong. CDR3 length equals 19 residues. Germline V gene sequence: CDR1 SEHNR, CDR2 FQNEAQ (reference sequence). CDR3 sequence: CASSRARFRLAGGRETQYF. DNA for the CDR3: TGTGCCAGCAGCCGCGCGCGATTCAGACTAGCGGGAGGGAGGGAGACCCAGTACTTC.

The chain recombines TRBV28 with TRBJ2-2, with D tentatively TRBD2 (6 bases). Germline V gives CDR1 MDHEN, CDR2 SYDVKM. The CDR3 loop spans 15 amino acids. The ends were cut back, 6 bases at V and 3 bases at J, with 14 bases in the middle. Written as DNA, the CDR3 is TGTGCCAGCAGCTCTGGAGGGGCGGACACCGGGGAGCTGTTTTTT. It specifies CASSSGGADTGELFF.

The chain uses TRBV20-1 and TRBJ2-5, with TRBD2 as a possible D gene (6 bases). CDR1 and CDR2 (germline): DFQATT, SNEGSKA (reference sequence). CDR3 length: 15 amino acids. V shed 6 bases and J shed 2 bases, with 19 bases lying between them. The CDR3: CSATRGGGRQETQYF. In nucleotides, the CDR3 is TGCAGTGCGACGCGGGGAGGAGGTCGACAAGAGACCCAGTACTTC.

In its sample, this clonotype was seen a few times. The chain recombines TRBV12-3 or TRBV12-4 with TRBJ1-2, with no clear D. The length of the CDR3 is 14 residues. V lost 7 bases and J lost 0, with 12 bases in between. The CDR3 DNA is TGTGCCAGCACTAAGGACGGATCTAACTATGGCTACACCTTC. Its translation: CASTKDGSNYGYTF.

The J gene is TRBJ1-1, the V gene TRBV20-1; 10 bases align to TRBD1. This CDR3 has 13 residues. The junction had 5 bases not matched to a gene; V was cut back by 8 bases and J by 2 bases. Germline CDR1 is DFQATT and CDR2 is SNEGSKA (reference sequence). DNA for the CDR3: TGCAGTTCCCGGGACAGGGGAAACACTGAAGCTTTCTTT. Translation gives CSSRDRGNTEAFF.

As to this clonotype: The junction departs from germline at one end; a sequencing error may be responsible. The J gene is TRBJ2-3, the V gene TRBV10-3; TRBD2 aligns across 10 bases. The CDR3 contains 15 residues. The V gene's germline CDR1 is ENHRY and CDR2 SYGVKD. CDR3 protein: CVIRTSGGSTDTQYF. In nucleotides, the CDR3 is TGTGTCATCAGGACTAGCGGCGGGAGCACAGATACGCAGTATTTT.

This clonotype was recorded a few times. The V and J genes are TRBV6-1 and TRBJ1-2; D unclear. The CDR3 contains 14 residues. The ends were cut back, 3 bases at V and 6 bases at J, with 14 bases in the middle. Germline V gene data show CDR1 as MNHNS and CDR2 as SASEGT. In DNA, the CDR3 is TGTGCCAGCAGTGACCGTGGGCATGGAGATGGCTACACCTTC. The encoded protein is CASSDRGHGDGYTF.